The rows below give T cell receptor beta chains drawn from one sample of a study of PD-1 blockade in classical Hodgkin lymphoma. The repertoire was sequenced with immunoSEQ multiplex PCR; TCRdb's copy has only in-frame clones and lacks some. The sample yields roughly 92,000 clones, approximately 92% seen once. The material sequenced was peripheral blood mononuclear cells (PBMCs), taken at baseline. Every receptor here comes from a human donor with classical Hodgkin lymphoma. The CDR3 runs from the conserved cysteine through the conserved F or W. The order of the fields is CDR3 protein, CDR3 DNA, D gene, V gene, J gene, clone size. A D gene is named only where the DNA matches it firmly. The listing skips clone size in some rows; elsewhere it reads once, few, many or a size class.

CDR3: CASTPWQGLYGYTF; DNA: TGTGCCAGCACCCCCTGGCAGGGGCTATATGGCTACACCTTC; D: NA; V: TRBV6-5; J: TRBJ1-2; size: once
CDR3: CAIRTNSGGSGRAGNEQFF; DNA: TGTGCCATCAGAACAAACAGTGGCGGGAGCGGGAGGGCGGGGAATGAGCAGTTCTTC; D: TRBD2; V: TRBV10-3; J: TRBJ2-1; size: NA
CDR3: CASTQAGQYGYTF; DNA: TGTGCCAGTACACAGGCAGGGCAGTATGGCTACACCTTC; D: NA; V: TRBV19; J: TRBJ1-2; size: NA
CDR3: CAWAHNEQFF; DNA: TGTGCCTGGGCACACAATGAGCAGTTCTTC; D: NA; V: TRBV30; J: TRBJ2-1; size: once
CDR3: CASSLEPLNTEAFF; DNA: TGCGCCAGCAGCTTGGAGCCGTTGAACACTGAAGCTTTCTTT; D: NA; V: TRBV5-1; J: TRBJ1-1; size: NA
CDR3: CASSTREIRDTQYF; DNA: TGTGCCAGTAGTACCCGAGAAATAAGGGATACGCAGTATTTT; D: NA; V: TRBV19; J: TRBJ2-3; size: NA
CDR3: CASSVIGSGSYNEQFF; DNA: TGTGCCAGCAGCGTAATAGGGAGTGGTTCCTACAATGAGCAGTTCTTC; D: NA; V: TRBV9; J: TRBJ2-1; size: NA
CDR3: CASSVVGSGEQFF; DNA: TGTGCCAGCAGCGTAGTTGGGTCAGGTGAGCAGTTCTTC; D: NA; V: TRBV9; J: TRBJ2-1; size: NA
CDR3: CASSQVGRGSYEQYF; DNA: TGCGCCAGCAGCCAAGTAGGGAGGGGTTCCTACGAGCAGTACTTC; D: TRBD2; V: TRBV4-1; J: TRBJ2-7; size: few
CDR3: CAWNTGSYNEQFF; DNA: TGTGCCTGGAATACGGGCTCCTACAATGAGCAGTTCTTC; D: NA; V: TRBV30; J: TRBJ2-1; size: NA
CDR3: CASSPLPGNLYEQYF; DNA: TGTGCCAGTAGTCCTCTACCAGGGAATCTCTACGAGCAGTACTTC; D: NA; V: TRBV19; J: TRBJ2-7; size: NA
CDR3: CASSGYNTEAFF; DNA: TGTGCCAGCAGCGGATATAACACTGAAGCTTTCTTT; D: NA; V: TRBV6-1; J: TRBJ1-1; size: few
CDR3: CASSWETSHDTQYF; DNA: TGTGCCAGCAGCTGGGAGACTAGTCACGATACGCAATATTTT; D: NA; V: TRBV7-8; J: TRBJ2-3; size: NA
CDR3: CASSGTGTGELFF; DNA: TGTGCCAGCAGTGGGACAGGGACCGGGGAGCTGTTTTTT; D: TRBD1; V: TRBV6-4; J: TRBJ2-2; size: NA
CDR3: CASSLLGGAGNTIYF; DNA: TGTGCCAGCAGCCTATTGGGAGGGGCTGGAAACACCATATATTTT; D: NA; V: TRBV7-8; J: TRBJ1-3; size: NA
CDR3: CATLAASTDTQYF; DNA: TGTGCCACACTAGCGGCTAGCACAGATACGCAGTATTTT; D: TRBD2; V: TRBV10-3; J: TRBJ2-3; size: NA
CDR3: CASRRTFETEAFF; DNA: TGTGCCAGCCGACGGACTTTTGAAACTGAAGCTTTCTTT; D: NA; V: TRBV27; J: TRBJ1-1; size: NA
CDR3: CASSFLDRVAYEQYF; DNA: TGTGCCAGCAGTTTTCTGGACAGGGTGGCCTACGAGCAGTACTTC; D: TRBD1; V: TRBV28; J: TRBJ2-7; size: NA